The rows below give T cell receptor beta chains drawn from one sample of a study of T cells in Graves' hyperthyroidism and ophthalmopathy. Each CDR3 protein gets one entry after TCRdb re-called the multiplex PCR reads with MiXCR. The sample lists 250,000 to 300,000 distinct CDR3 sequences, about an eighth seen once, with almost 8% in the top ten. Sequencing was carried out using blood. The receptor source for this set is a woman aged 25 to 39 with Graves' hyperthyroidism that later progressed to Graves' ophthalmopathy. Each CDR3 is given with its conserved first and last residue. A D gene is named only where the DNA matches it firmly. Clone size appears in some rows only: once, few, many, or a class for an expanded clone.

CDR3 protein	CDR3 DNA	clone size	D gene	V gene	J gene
CASSPPPPGTGIYEQYF	TGTGCCAGCAGCCCCCCCCCTCCAGGGACAGGTATCTACGAGCAGTACTTC	few	TRBD1	TRBV7-9	TRBJ2-7
CASSQGGTAGDTQYF	TGTGCCAGCAGCCAGGGGGGCACTGCCGGAGATACGCAGTATTTT	.	.	TRBV3-1	TRBJ2-3
CATSDVGLDSTDTQYF	TGTGCCACCAGTGACGTGGGACTAGACTCTACAGATACGCAGTATTTT	many	TRBD2	TRBV24-1	TRBJ2-3
CASSPGALTGGNQPQHF	TGTGCCAGCAGCCCCGGAGCCCTGACAGGGGGCAATCAGCCCCAGCATTTT	many	TRBD1	TRBV11-2	TRBJ1-5
CASSSPSRADYGYTF	TGTGCCAGCAGTTCCCCCTCCAGGGCCGACTATGGCTACACCTTC	many	.	TRBV28	TRBJ1-2
CSARGTGVDEQFF	TGCAGTGCTAGAGGGACAGGGGTTGATGAGCAGTTCTTC	.	TRBD1	TRBV20-1	TRBJ2-1
CAWSPGQLSNQPQHF	TGTGCCTGGAGCCCGGGACAGCTTAGCAATCAGCCCCAGCATTTT	many	TRBD1	TRBV30	TRBJ1-5
CASSLGTGQGQPQHF	TGTGCCAGTAGTCTCGGGACAGGGCAGGGTCAGCCCCAGCATTTT	.	TRBD1	TRBV19	TRBJ1-5
CASSLKVSIRSYNEQFF	TGCGCCAGCAGCTTGAAGGTTTCCATCCGCTCCTACAATGAGCAGTTCTTC	many	.	TRBV5-1	TRBJ2-1
CASSLGGPGNEQYF	TGTGCCAGCAGTTTAGGGGGGCCCGGCAACGAGCAGTACTTC	many	.	TRBV12-3/TRBV12-4	TRBJ2-7
CASSAGQGVTEAFF	TGTGCCAGCAGTGCCGGACAGGGGGTGACTGAAGCTTTCTTT	once	TRBD1	TRBV12-3/TRBV12-4	TRBJ1-1
CASSFKGTGYDEQYF	TGTGCCAGCAGCTTCAAAGGGACAGGGTACGACGAGCAGTACTTC	many	TRBD1	TRBV11-2	TRBJ2-7
CASTSMGNTEAFF	TGTGCCAGCACGAGCATGGGGAACACTGAAGCTTTCTTT	.	.	TRBV28	TRBJ1-1
CSAIPGTSGTTDTQYF	TGCAGTGCTATACCGGGGACTAGCGGAACCACAGATACGCAGTATTTT	many	TRBD2	TRBV20-1	TRBJ2-3
CASSPQPTEHNSPLHF	TGTGCCAGCAGTCCACAACCGACGGAACATAATTCACCCCTCCACTTT	many	.	TRBV27	TRBJ1-6
CASSSGLAGGLGEQYF	TGTGCCAGCAGCTCGGGACTAGCGGGAGGACTGGGCGAGCAGTACTTC	few	TRBD2	TRBV7-6	TRBJ2-7
CASSFREAETQYF	TGTGCCAGCAGCTTCCGGGAAGCAGAGACCCAGTACTTC	many	.	TRBV7-9	TRBJ2-5
CASSPPTGDKNIQYF	TGTGCCAGCAGTCCCCCGACAGGGGACAAAAACATTCAGTACTTC	few	TRBD1	TRBV12-3/TRBV12-4	TRBJ2-4
CASSVADTEAFF	TGTGCCAGCAGTGTAGCGGACACTGAAGCTTTCTTT	many	.	TRBV6-2/TRBV6-3	TRBJ1-1
CASSPPFGYNEQFF	TGTGCCAGCAGCCCCCCTTTCGGCTACAATGAGCAGTTCTTC	many	.	TRBV11-2	TRBJ2-1
CSARAGTSGANVLTF	TGCAGTGCTAGAGCGGGTACCTCTGGGGCCAACGTCCTGACTTTC	many	.	TRBV20-1	TRBJ2-6
CASSLFSGGGNQPQHF	TGTGCCAGCAGTTTGTTTTCAGGGGGCGGCAATCAGCCCCAGCATTTT	many	TRBD1	TRBV28	TRBJ1-5
CASSYGPGNEQYF	TGTGCCAGCAGTTACGGTCCAGGGAACGAGCAGTACTTC	many	.	TRBV6-2/TRBV6-3	TRBJ2-7
CASSSICHSPVHRGGNEQFF	TGTGCCAGCAGTTCTATATGTCACAGCCCGGTTCACAGGGGGGGGAATGAGCAGTTCTTC	.	.	TRBV27	TRBJ2-1
CASSLDGQPEAFF	TGTGCCAGCAGCTTGGACGGACAGCCAGAAGCTTTCTTT	few	.	TRBV7-9	TRBJ1-1
CASREPGAGEQYF	TGTGCCAGCAGGGAACCAGGGGCGGGAGAGCAGTACTTC	many	.	TRBV7-2	TRBJ2-7
CASSVEVLYDGTDTQYF	TGTGCCAGCAGCGTAGAGGTTCTTTATGACGGCACAGATACGCAGTATTTT	many	.	TRBV9	TRBJ2-3
CASSQVPGYYEQYF	TGCGCCAGCAGCCAAGTGCCAGGGTACTACGAGCAGTACTTC	many	.	TRBV4-1	TRBJ2-7
CASSSLGGISGELFF	TGTGCCAGCAGTTCCTTGGGAGGGATCTCCGGGGAGCTGTTTTTT	many	TRBD2	TRBV12-3/TRBV12-4	TRBJ2-2
CASSLGLISYNEQFF	TGTGCCAGCAGCCTGGGACTTATCTCCTACAATGAGCAGTTCTTC	.	.	TRBV11-2	TRBJ2-1
CASSGRPLAGPTRSYEQYF	TGCGCCAGCAGCGGAAGGCCACTAGCGGGCCCGACTCGCTCCTACGAGCAGTACTTC	many	TRBD2	TRBV5-1	TRBJ2-7
CASSLNGIPEQYF	TGCGCCAGCAGCTTGAATGGAATCCCCGAGCAGTACTTC	.	.	TRBV5-1	TRBJ2-7
CATSSPRASGYTF	TGTGCCACCAGCAGCCCCCGGGCCTCTGGCTACACCTTC	few	.	TRBV15	TRBJ1-2
CASRDRVSTDTQYF	TGTGCCAGCAGGGACAGAGTTAGCACAGATACGCAGTATTTT	many	.	TRBV28	TRBJ2-3
CASSQEAGYAETQYF	TGTGCCAGCAGCCAAGAAGCGGGGTACGCAGAGACCCAGTACTTC	.	TRBD2	TRBV7-2	TRBJ2-5
CASSQESSAYEQYF	TGCGCCAGCAGCCAGGAGTCTAGCGCCTACGAGCAGTACTTC	few	.	TRBV4-1	TRBJ2-7
CASSNGTGDGYTF	TGTGCCAGCAGTAACGGGACAGGGGATGGCTACACCTTC	many	TRBD1	TRBV28	TRBJ1-2
CASSQTGGEQYF	TGTGCCAGCAGCCAGACAGGGGGTGAGCAGTACTTC	many	TRBD1	TRBV7-6	TRBJ2-7
CASSHIRDNQPQHF	TGCGCCAGCAGCCACATCCGGGACAATCAGCCCCAGCATTTT	many	.	TRBV4-1	TRBJ1-5
CASSLYREHGELFF	TGTGCCAGCAGCTTATACAGGGAACACGGGGAGCTGTTTTTT	many	.	TRBV7-2	TRBJ2-2
CASSQRTGDKAFF	TGTGCCAGCAGCCAAAGGACAGGGGACAAAGCTTTCTTT	few	TRBD1	TRBV7-9	TRBJ1-1
CASSLARTDLYEQYF	TGTGCCAGCAGCTTGGCTAGGACAGACCTCTACGAGCAGTACTTC	few	.	TRBV5-6	TRBJ2-7
CASSVASADTQYF	TGTGCCAGCAGCGTAGCTTCCGCAGATACGCAGTATTTT	.	.	TRBV9	TRBJ2-3
CASSRMTGGTHNEQFF	TGTGCCAGCAGCCGAATGACAGGAGGAACCCACAATGAGCAGTTCTTC	many	.	TRBV14	TRBJ2-1
CASSFSQGTEAFF	TGTGCCAGCAGCTTCTCACAGGGTACTGAAGCTTTCTTT	.	.	TRBV7-2	TRBJ1-1
CASSFLAGPQFF	TGTGCCAGCAGTTTCCTGGCGGGACCGCAGTTCTTC	many	.	TRBV27	TRBJ2-1
CATRGGDRGGEQYF	TGTGCCACCCGAGGGGGGGACAGGGGTGGGGAGCAGTACTTC	.	TRBD1	TRBV28	TRBJ2-7
CASSRRGVVGNQPQHF	TGTGCCAGCAGCCGCAGGGGGGTTGTTGGCAATCAGCCCCAGCATTTT	many	TRBD1	TRBV7-2	TRBJ1-5
CASSTYVYEQYF	TGTGCCAGCAGCACCTACGTCTACGAGCAGTACTTC	few	.	TRBV7-9	TRBJ2-7
CASSPPPGTDYGYTF	TGTGCCAGCTCACCACCCCCCGGGACAGACTATGGCTACACCTTC	many	TRBD1	TRBV18	TRBJ1-2
CATSDRLAETQETQYF	TGTGCCACCAGTGATCGTCTAGCGGAGACCCAAGAGACCCAGTACTTC	.	TRBD2	TRBV24-1	TRBJ2-5